Listed here is a single T cell receptor (beta chain). Its antigen is currently unknown. The source of the sample is a study of cytomegalovirus exposure and HLA in healthy donors. Points from the study as a whole: Later analysis suggested links between common viral pathogens and several top significant clusters. Other equally common chains were less clonally expanded than HLA-associated TCR beta chains, a later analysis showed.

The V gene's germline CDR1 is SGHTA and CDR2 FQGNSA. The CDR3 loop spans 15 amino acids. Germline trimming cut 3 bases from V and 1 base from J; bases unmatched to any gene: 4. This PCR relied on a set of 60 Vbeta primers and 13 Jbeta primers. As handled by the study authors: The count from a later analysis was about 80 million unique TCR beta chains, 9 million to 12 million of them shared. Produced via immunoSEQ multiplex PCR; TCRdb's table is partial and in-frame only. V, J and clone size reflect that table, while D and trimming were determined from the DNA. The sample has about 200,000 clones; about 87% are singletons.

The chain uses TRBV7-2 and TRBJ1-1, with 8 bases aligning to TRBD1. Sequencing input: PBMCs. The clonotype was recovered from a woman aged 18-29 years in good health and CMV-seronegative. CDR3 protein: CASSFQGATNTEAFF. The DNA for the CDR3 is TGTGCCAGCAGCTTCCAGGGGGCGACGAACACTGAAGCTTTCTTT.